These 15 T cell receptor beta chains came from one sample sequenced in a study of cytomegalovirus exposure and HLA in healthy donors. Assay: immunoSEQ multiplex PCR; the TCRdb copy retains only in-frame clones and omits some. The table has roughly 140,000 clones, approximately 90% seen once. The specimen was PBMCs. The receptors originated from a man between 18 and 35 years old in good health and CMV-seronegative.

The chain joins TRBV27 to TRBJ2-1; 7 nucleotides match TRBD2. V shed 5 bases, J shed 5 bases, and the junction held 12 bases outside the gene matches. The CDR3 totals 16 residues. Germline V gene data show CDR1 as MNHEY and CDR2 as SMNVEV (reference sequence). The chain's CDR3 is CASSRAGAAPNNEQFF. CDR3 nucleotides: TGTGCCAGCAGTAGGGCGGGAGCTGCCCCAAACAATGAGCAGTTCTTC.

The rearrangement uses TRBV11-1 and TRBJ2-6; TRBD1 agrees at 8 bases. This CDR3 is built from 19 residues. V lost 2 bases and J lost 2; bases outside the gene matches: 11. Germline V gene lookup returns CDR1 SGHAT and CDR2 FQDESV (reference sequence). Here the CDR3 DNA reads TGTGCCAGCAGCTTAAAGGAGGACAGGGATCAAACTGGGGCCAACGTCCTGACTTTC. This translates into CASSLKEDRDQTGANVLTF.

DNA of the CDR3: TGTGCCAGCTCACCCCTTCTCGCTGAAGCTTTCTTT. Amino acid sequence: CASSPLLAEAFF. This chain connects TRBV18 to TRBJ1-1; D unclear. This CDR3 region has 12 residues. Germline-derived CDR1 and CDR2 are KGHSH and LQKENI. Trimming cost V 3 bases and J 6 bases, with 8 bases left between them.

This clone was seen a single time. The chain employs TRBV7-9 and TRBJ2-7; D is ambiguous. The CDR3 has 14 residues. Per the germline V gene, CDR1 is SEHNR and CDR2 is FQNEAQ (reference sequence). Trimming removed 5 bases from V and 0 bases from J, with 11 bases in between. The chain's CDR3 is CASSADSSSYEQYV. In DNA, the CDR3 is TGTGCCAGCAGCGCCGACTCGAGCTCCTACGAGCAGTACGTC.

A remark on this clone: One end of the junction varies from germline; a read error may be responsible. J is TRBJ2-2 and V is TRBV7-2; the match to TRBD1 covers 7 bases. The CDR3 extends over 16 amino acids. Germline V gives CDR1 SGHTA, CDR2 FQGNSA. CDR3 sequence reads: CASSLEGATNTGELFF. CDR3 nucleotide sequence: TGTGCCAGCAGCTTAGAGGGGGCGACGAATACCGGGGAGCTGTTTTTT.

This chain joins TRBV10-2 and TRBJ2-1, with 11 bases that match TRBD2. This CDR3 has 16 amino acids. Germline V gives CDR1 WSHSY, CDR2 SAAADI. V shed 6 bases and J 6 bases; nucleotides not matched to a gene: 10. CDR3 nucleotides: TGCGCCAGCAGCTGGCCCGGGACTAGCGGAGGCAATGAGCAGTTCTTC. Translating it yields CASSWPGTSGGNEQFF.

The V call is TRBV15, the J call TRBJ2-2; weak D call: TRBD2 (5 bases). V lost 2 bases and J lost 7, with 20 bases in between. Germline V lookup: CDR1 LNHNV, CDR2 YYDKDF (reference sequence). The CDR3 totals 17 residues. CDR3 sequence reads: CATSRPRSARGYGELFF. CDR3 nucleotide sequence: TGTGCCACCAGCAGACCCCGGTCGGCCCGGGGTTACGGGGAGCTGTTTTTT.

The genes are TRBV7-2 and TRBJ1-3; D remains ambiguous. This CDR3 is built from 17 residues. V was clipped by 3 bases and J by 0 bases, with 15 bases between them. The germline V gene encodes CDR1 SGHTA and CDR2 FQGNSA. CDR3 sequence reads: CASSFIAGRRSGNTIYF. DNA of the CDR3: TGTGCCAGCAGCTTTATCGCGGGCAGGCGCTCTGGAAACACCATATATTTT. The whole variable domain, remainder taken from reference TRBV7-2 and TRBJ1-3, is GAGVSQSPSNKVTEKGKDVELRCDPISGHTALYWYRQSLGQGLEFLIYFQGNSAPDKSGLPSDRFSAERTGGSVSTLTIQRTQQEDSAVYLCASSFIAGRRSGNTIYFGEGSWLTVV.

The CDR3 DNA reads TGCGCCAGCAGCTATCAGGGTGGTGGGTCTGAAGCTTTCTTT. This translates into CASSYQGGGSEAFF. This chain uses TRBV5-1 with TRBJ1-1; the D gene is possibly TRBD1 (5 bases). The CDR3 is 14 amino acids. V was trimmed by 3 bases and J by 6 bases, leaving 15 bases between them. CDR1 is SGHRS, CDR2 YFSETQ, per germline.

This clone has just one count. The CDR3 coding sequence is TGTGCCACCCGACTAGCGGGGTGGGAGACCCAGTACTTC. Amino acid sequence: CATRLAGWETQYF. V gene TRBV6-6 combines with J gene TRBJ2-5; TRBD2 agrees at 11 bases. The CDR3 has 13 amino acids. The junction had 6 bases not matched to a gene; V was cut back by 10 bases and J by 5 bases. Germline V gene sequence: CDR1 MNHNY, CDR2 SVGAGI (reference sequence).

The genes are TRBV18 and TRBJ2-7; TRBD1 matches 7 bases. CDR1 KGHSH and CDR2 LQKENI come from the germline V gene. The CDR3 loop spans 14 amino acids. V lost 6 bases, J lost 3 bases, and 8 bases stayed unmatched. The DNA of the CDR3 is TGTGCCAGCTCCCCCGGAGCAGGGGGCTACGAGCAGTACTTC. Its protein is CASSPGAGGYEQYF.

The chain couples TRBV30 to TRBJ1-5; possible D gene TRBD1, 6 bases. Trimming took off 1 base at V and 6 bases at J, with 13 bases between the two ends. Germline-derived CDR1 and CDR2 are GTSNPN and SVGIG (reference sequence). The CDR3 is made up of 14 amino acids. CDR3 sequence (DNA): TGTGCCTGGAGTGGGGTAAGGGGGACTCAGCCCCAGCATTTT. Translated, it gives CAWSGVRGTQPQHF. Drawing the rest from reference TRBV30 and TRBJ1-5, the complete variable domain is SQTIHQWPATLVQPVGSPLSLECTVEGTSNPNLYWYRQAAGRGLQLLFYSVGIGQISSEVPQNLSASRPQDRQFILSSKKLLLSDSGFYLCAWSGVRGTQPQHFGDGTRLSIL.

The rearrangement links TRBV10-3 to TRBJ2-5; tentative D call: TRBD2 (6 bases). Looked up from germline, CDR1 is ENHRY and CDR2 is SYGVKD. The length of the CDR3 is 16 residues. V lost 3 bases to trimming and J lost 5 bases, with 19 bases between them. The CDR3 DNA reads TGTGCCATCAGTGATCCTCGGACTACCCTCGGGGAGACCCAGTACTTC. This gives the protein CAISDPRTTLGETQYF.

This chain connects TRBV2 to TRBJ2-1; D might be TRBD1 (5 bases). Germline loops: CDR1 SNHLY, CDR2 FYNNEI. Deletions cut 8 bases from V and 9 bases from J, with 14 bases between. This CDR3 is built from 12 residues. CDR3 residues: CASGATAVEQFF. The CDR3 nucleotides read TGTGCCAGCGGGGCGACGGCGGTTGAGCAGTTCTTC.

This chain joins TRBV29-1 and TRBJ2-5, with D perhaps TRBD1 (5 bases). CDR1 is SQVTM, CDR2 ANQGSEA, per germline. The CDR3 covers 13 residues. V lost 5 bases to trimming and J lost 6 bases, with 16 bases between them. The CDR3 is CSVRTLHSKTQYF. For the CDR3, the DNA is TGCAGCGTTCGGACACTGCACTCGAAGACCCAGTACTTC.